One sample yielded the 3 T cell receptor beta chains listed below, sequenced in a study of OX40 agonist ivuxolimab in advanced cancers. TCRdb's table, derived via immunoSEQ multiplex PCR, lists solely in-frame clones and lacks some. The sample holds 30,000 or so clones, about 82% seen once. The sample was CD4+ or CD8+ T cells sorted from blood, taken in a trial of the OX40 agonist ivuxolimab. Every receptor here comes from an adult with an advanced solid tumor such as melanoma, head and neck, liver or kidney cancer.

The chain joins TRBV28 to TRBJ1-2; D is uncertain. Germline CDR1 and CDR2: MDHEN and SYDVKM. The CDR3 spans 15 residues. V was shortened by 5 bases and J by 2 bases, with 15 bases between the two germline ends. The CDR3 DNA follows: TGTGCCAGCAGTGCCCCCGAGACGACCAACTATGGCTACACCTTC. Translation: CASSAPETTNYGYTF.

The CDR3 is CASSLIGGVNQPQHF. The CDR3 nucleotides read TGTGCCAGCAGTTTAATTGGGGGGGTCAATCAGCCCCAGCATTTT. The V and J genes are TRBV28 and TRBJ1-5; D might be TRBD1 (5 bases). Germline CDR1 is MDHEN and CDR2 is SYDVKM. The CDR3 consists of 15 residues. The V gene lost 2 bases and the J gene lost 3 bases, with 11 bases spanning the gap. Full variable domain (rest looked up from reference TRBV28 and TRBJ1-5): DVKVTQSSRYLVKRTGEKVFLECVQDMDHENMFWYRQDPGLGLRLIYFSYDVKMKEKGDIPEGYSVSREKKERFSLILESASTNQTSMYLCASSLIGGVNQPQHFGDGTRLSIL.

The CDR3 DNA reads TGTGCCAGCAGCTTAGCCAGGGCTAGCCGGGATGAGCAGTTCTTC. It specifies CASSLARASRDEQFF. The gene calls are TRBV7-9 and TRBJ2-1; D is perhaps TRBD1 or TRBD2 (5 bases each). The CDR3 length is 15 residues. V shed 0 bases and J shed 8 bases, with 14 bases lying between them. CDR1 is SEHNR and CDR2 is FQNEAQ in the germline V gene (reference sequence).